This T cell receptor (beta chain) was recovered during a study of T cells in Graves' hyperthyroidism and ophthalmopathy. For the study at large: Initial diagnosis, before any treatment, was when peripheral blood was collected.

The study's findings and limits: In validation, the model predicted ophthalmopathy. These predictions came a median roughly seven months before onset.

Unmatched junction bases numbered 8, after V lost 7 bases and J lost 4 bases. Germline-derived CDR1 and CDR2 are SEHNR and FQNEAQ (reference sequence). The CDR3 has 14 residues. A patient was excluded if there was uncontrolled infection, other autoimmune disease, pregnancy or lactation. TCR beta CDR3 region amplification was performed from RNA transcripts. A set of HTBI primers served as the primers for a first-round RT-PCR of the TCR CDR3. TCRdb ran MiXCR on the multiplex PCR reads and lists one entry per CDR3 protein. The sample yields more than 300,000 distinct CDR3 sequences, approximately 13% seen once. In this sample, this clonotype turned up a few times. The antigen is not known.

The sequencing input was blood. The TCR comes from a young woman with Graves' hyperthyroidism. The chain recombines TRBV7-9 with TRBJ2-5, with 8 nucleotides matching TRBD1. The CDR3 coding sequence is TGTGCCAGCACCCAAGGTGGGACAGGAGAGACCCAGTACTTC. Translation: CASTQGGTGETQYF.